Only one count was recorded for the clone carrying this T cell receptor beta chain. A read error is possible here, since a much larger clone lies one base away. This is likely a read error, given that the CDR3 carries no conserved phenylalanine or tryptophan at its end. This sample is part of a study of T-cell reconstitution after alpha-beta-depleted transplantation in children. J gave up 7 bases and V 6 bases, and 0 bases lay outside the gene matches. The CDR3 contains 12 residues. Preparation of the TCRbeta library involved a method that used unique molecular identifiers. One entry per CDR3 protein, called by TCRdb with MiXCR from the PCR reads. The sample lists over 200,000 distinct CDR3 sequences; roughly 9% were seen once.

Sequencing was performed on PBMCs from the stem cell graft donor, taken from the stem cell graft. This receptor was identified in a human donor who donated a stem cell graft to a child with acute lymphoblastic leukemia. The J gene is TRBJ1-6, the V gene TRBV12-3 or TRBV12-4, with TRBD1 identical over 7 bases. The CDR3, as DNA: TGTGCCAGCAGGACAGGGAATTCACCCCTCCACTAT. Translated: CASRTGNSPLHY.